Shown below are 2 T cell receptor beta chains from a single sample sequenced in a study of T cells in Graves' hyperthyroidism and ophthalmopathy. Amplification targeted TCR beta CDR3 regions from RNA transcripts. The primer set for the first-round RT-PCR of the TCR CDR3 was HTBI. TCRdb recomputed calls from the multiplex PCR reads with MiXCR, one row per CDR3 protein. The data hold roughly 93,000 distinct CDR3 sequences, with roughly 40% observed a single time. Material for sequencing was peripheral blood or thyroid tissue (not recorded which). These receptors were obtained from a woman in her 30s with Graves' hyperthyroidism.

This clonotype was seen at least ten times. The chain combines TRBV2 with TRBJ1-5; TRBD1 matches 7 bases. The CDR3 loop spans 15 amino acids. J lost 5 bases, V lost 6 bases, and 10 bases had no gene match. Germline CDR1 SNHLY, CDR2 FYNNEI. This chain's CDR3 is CASSPGQAIYQPQHF. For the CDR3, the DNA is TGTGCCAGCAGCCCAGGACAGGCGATATATCAGCCCCAGCATTTT.

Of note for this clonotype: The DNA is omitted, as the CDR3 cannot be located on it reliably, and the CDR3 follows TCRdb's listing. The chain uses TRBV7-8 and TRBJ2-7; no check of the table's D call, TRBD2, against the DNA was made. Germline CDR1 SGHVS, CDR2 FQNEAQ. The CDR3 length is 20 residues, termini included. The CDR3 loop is CDSSFYICSARPDASYEQYF.